Listed here is a single T cell receptor (beta chain). The data are from a study of blood T cell repertoires in COVID-19. Across the whole study: Donors in the United States, Italy and Spain gave samples during acute or convalescent COVID-19. The analysed material was cDNA or gDNA that came from T cells, B-cell-depleted T cells, or PBMCs.

Original processing methods: Reference gene primer amplification gave nucleated cell count estimates. Only in-frame clones appear in the TCRdb table, and some are missing; sequencing was by immunoSEQ multiplex PCR. The V and J calls and clone size are taken from that table; D and trimming were inferred from the DNA. The sample yields under 65,000 clones, roughly 90% seen once. The germline V gene encodes CDR1 SQVTM and CDR2 ANQGSEA. After removal of 7 bases from V and 4 bases from J, the junction contained 9 bases not matched to a gene. The CDR3 contains 14 residues. Sample: peripheral blood. The chain combines TRBV29-1 with TRBJ2-5; TRBD2 agrees at 10 bases. This TCR was sampled from a man in his fifties with acute or convalescent COVID-19. The CDR3 spells CSAEDLAGVETQYF. The DNA of the CDR3 is TGCAGCGCGGAAGATCTAGCGGGGGTAGAGACCCAGTACTTC.